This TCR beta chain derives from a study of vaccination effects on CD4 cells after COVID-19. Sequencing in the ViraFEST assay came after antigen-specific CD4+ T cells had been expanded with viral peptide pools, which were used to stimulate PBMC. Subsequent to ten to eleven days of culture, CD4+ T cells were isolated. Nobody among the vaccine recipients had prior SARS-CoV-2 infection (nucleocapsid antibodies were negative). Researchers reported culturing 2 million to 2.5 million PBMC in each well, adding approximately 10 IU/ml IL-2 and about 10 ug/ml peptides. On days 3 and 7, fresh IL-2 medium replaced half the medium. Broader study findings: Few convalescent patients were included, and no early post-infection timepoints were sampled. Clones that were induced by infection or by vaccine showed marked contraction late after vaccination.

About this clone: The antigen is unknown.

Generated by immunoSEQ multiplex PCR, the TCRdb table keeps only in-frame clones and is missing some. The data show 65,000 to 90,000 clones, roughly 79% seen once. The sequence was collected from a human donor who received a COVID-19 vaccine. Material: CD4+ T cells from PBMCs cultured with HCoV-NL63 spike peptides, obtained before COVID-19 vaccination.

CDR3 sequence reads: CASSLGMLPGELFF. The DNA of the CDR3 is TGTGCCAGCAGCTTGGGGATGCTACCCGGGGAGCTGTTTTTT. The genes are TRBV11-2 and TRBJ2-2; no definite D call. Germline V gene data show CDR1 as SGHAT and CDR2 as FQNNGV. Trimming removed 3 bases from V and 6 bases from J, with 11 bases in between. The CDR3 has 14 residues.